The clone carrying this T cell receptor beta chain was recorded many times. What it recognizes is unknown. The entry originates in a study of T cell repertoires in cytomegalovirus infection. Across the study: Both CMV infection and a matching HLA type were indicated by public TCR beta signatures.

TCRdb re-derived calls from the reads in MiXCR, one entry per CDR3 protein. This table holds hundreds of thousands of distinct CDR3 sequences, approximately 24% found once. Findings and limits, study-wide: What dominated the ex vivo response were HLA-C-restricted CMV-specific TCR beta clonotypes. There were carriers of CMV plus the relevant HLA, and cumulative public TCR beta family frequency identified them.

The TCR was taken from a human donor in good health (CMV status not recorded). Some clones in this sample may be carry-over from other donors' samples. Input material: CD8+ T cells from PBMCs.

CDR3 sequence: CASSASGVNEQFF. Here the CDR3 DNA reads TGTGCCAGCAGCGCATCAGGGGTCAATGAGCAGTTCTTC. The V call is TRBV7-9, the J call TRBJ2-1; D is possibly TRBD1 (6 bases). The CDR3 loop spans 13 amino acids. Germline V gene lookup returns CDR1 SEHNR and CDR2 FQNEAQ (reference sequence). V was trimmed by 5 bases and J by 6 bases, leaving 11 bases between them.